Listed below are T cell receptor beta chains from one sample, sequenced in a study of Ad26.COV2.S vaccination and SARS-CoV-2 variants. Produced via immunoSEQ multiplex PCR; TCRdb's table is partial and in-frame only. The table shows fewer than 300,000 clones, with about 89% occurring only once. The specimen was peripheral blood, collected in a trial of Ad26.COV2.S vaccine versus placebo. The receptors stem from a person aged 18-65 years who received the Ad26.COV2.S COVID-19 vaccine or a placebo. Each CDR3 is given with its conserved first and last residue. The D gene is left open where the match is weak. Some rows mark clone size as missing; the rest say once, few, many or name a class of expanded clone.

clone_size	d_call	v_call	j_call	cdr3_aa	cdr3_nt
NA	NA	TRBV5-1	TRBJ1-2	CASSLSRNEGYGYTF	TGCGCCAGCAGCTTGAGTCGAAACGAGGGCTATGGCTACACCTTC
NA	NA	TRBV2	TRBJ1-5	CASTEGDQPQHF	TGTGCCAGCACCGAGGGTGATCAGCCCCAGCATTTT
NA	NA	TRBV7-7	TRBJ2-3	CASSPGTLGRTDTQYF	TGTGCCAGCAGCCCAGGGACTCTTGGGCGCACAGATACGCAGTATTTT
once	TRBD2	TRBV10-3	TRBJ2-1	CAISETSGSYNEQFF	TGTGCCATCAGTGAGACTAGCGGGAGCTACAATGAGCAGTTCTTC
NA	TRBD1	TRBV5-1	TRBJ1-2	CASSFRDRGRGYTF	TGCGCCAGCAGCTTTCGGGACAGGGGGCGAGGCTACACCTTC
NA	TRBD1	TRBV7-8	TRBJ1-4	CASSLELQGVYEKLFF	TGTGCCAGCAGCTTAGAATTACAGGGGGTGTATGAAAAACTGTTTTTT
few	NA	TRBV2	TRBJ2-7	CASSASFLRAYEQYF	TGTGCCAGCAGTGCGTCGTTTCTGCGAGCCTACGAGCAGTACTTC
NA	TRBD2	TRBV30	TRBJ2-1	CAWKREDEQFF	TGTGCCTGGAAGCGGGAGGATGAGCAGTTCTTC
NA	NA	TRBV21-1	TRBJ2-7	CASSARGGALEQYF	TGTGCCAGCAGCGCCCGCGGGGGGGCCCTCGAGCAGTACTTC
NA	NA	TRBV4-3	TRBJ2-3	CASSQGRTDTQYF	TGCGCCAGCAGCCAGGGACGAACAGATACGCAGTATTTT
NA	TRBD1	TRBV7-3	TRBJ2-4	CASSPGTGFGLTKNIQYF	TGTGCCAGCAGCCCCGGGACAGGGTTTGGGTTGACCAAAAACATTCAGTACTTC
NA	NA	TRBV6-1	TRBJ1-2	CASSEVAGENGYTF	TGTGCCAGCAGTGAAGTGGCAGGGGAAAATGGCTACACCTTC
NA	NA	TRBV9	TRBJ1-3	CASSAIYGVSGNTIYF	TGTGCCAGCAGCGCAATATACGGGGTGTCGGGAAACACCATATATTTT
NA	NA	TRBV9	TRBJ1-6	CASSVEASNSGSPLHF	TGTGCCAGCAGCGTAGAGGCCAGTAATTCAGGTTCACCCCTCCACTTT
once	NA	TRBV7-2	TRBJ2-1	CASSFDYRPNNEQFF	TGTGCCAGCAGCTTCGACTACCGGCCGAACAATGAGCAGTTCTTC
NA	TRBD2	TRBV19	TRBJ2-1	CASSTGSRGKVEQFF	TGTGCCAGTAGTACGGGTTCGCGGGGGAAGGTTGAGCAGTTCTTC
once	TRBD1	TRBV19	TRBJ1-1	CASRDRGSEKAFF	TGTGCCAGCCGGGACAGGGGCTCGGAAAAGGCTTTCTTT
NA	NA	TRBV19	TRBJ1-1	CASSTRGGAFF	TGTGCCAGTAGTACCCGGGGGGGCGCTTTCTTT
NA	NA	TRBV6-4	TRBJ1-2	CASSDSQDSYGYTF	TGTGCCAGCAGTGACTCCCAGGACAGCTATGGCTACACCTTC
NA	TRBD1	TRBV5-1	TRBJ2-7	CASSFLRQGSYEQYF	TGCGCCAGCAGCTTTCTTAGACAGGGCTCCTACGAGCAGTACTTC
NA	NA	TRBV7-2	TRBJ2-7	CASSLATGTGYEQYF	TGTGCCAGCAGCTTAGCGACCGGGACCGGCTACGAGCAGTACTTC
few	TRBD2	TRBV10-2	TRBJ2-2	CASRTSGGGTGELFF	TGCGCCAGCAGAACTAGCGGGGGCGGCACCGGGGAGCTGTTTTTT
NA	NA	TRBV9	TRBJ1-2	CASSVGGSPEGGYTF	TGTGCCAGCAGCGTTGGGGGGTCTCCAGAGGGCGGCTACACCTTC
NA	TRBD1	TRBV6-5	TRBJ2-2	CAGQGTGSDTGELFF	TGTGCCGGCCAGGGGACAGGGTCTGACACCGGGGAGCTGTTTTTT
NA	NA	TRBV7-9	TRBJ1-4	CASSGSISGEKLFF	TGTGCCAGCAGCGGAAGTATCTCGGGTGAAAAACTGTTTTTT
NA	NA	TRBV30	TRBJ1-2	CAWSVGGDYGYTF	TGTGCCTGGAGTGTAGGGGGTGACTATGGCTACACCTTC
NA	NA	TRBV9	TRBJ1-2	CASSVFGGQSRDGYTF	TGTGCCAGCAGCGTATTTGGCGGACAAAGTCGGGATGGCTACACCTTC